These 5 T cell receptor beta chains came from one sample sequenced in a study of blood T cell repertoires in COVID-19. The method was immunoSEQ multiplex PCR; TCRdb's version includes in-frame clones alone and lacks a portion of them. This sample has over 400,000 clones, with 86% found just once. Input material: peripheral blood. The receptors stem from a young woman with active or convalescent COVID-19.

J is TRBJ1-5 and V is TRBV19, with D tentatively TRBD1 (5 bases). CDR3 size: 13 residues. Germline V gene sequence: CDR1 LNHDA, CDR2 SQIVND (reference sequence). Deletions cut 6 bases from V and 2 bases from J, with 8 bases between. The DNA of the CDR3 is TGTGCCAGTAGACAACAGGGCAATCAGCCCCAGCATTTT. Amino acids: CASRQQGNQPQHF.

The chain is built from TRBV6-5 and TRBJ2-7; maybe TRBD2 (6 bases). Germline V gene lookup returns CDR1 MNHEY and CDR2 SVGAGI. This CDR3 has 14 residues. V was pared by 2 bases and J by 3 bases, with 11 bases between. The CDR3 region is CASSYGNSGYEQYF. CDR3 nucleotide sequence: TGTGCCAGCAGTTACGGAAATAGCGGCTACGAGCAGTACTTC.

The chain employs TRBV15 and TRBJ2-5, with D possibly being TRBD2 (5 bases). Trimming stripped 2 bases from V and 2 bases from J, with 21 bases between. CDR3 size: 18 residues. Germline CDR1 is LNHNV and CDR2 is YYDKDF (reference sequence). The CDR3 is CATSRMGEVSLGQETQYF. CDR3 bases: TGTGCCACCAGCAGAATGGGAGAGGTTTCGCTGGGGCAAGAGACCCAGTACTTC.

In regard to this clone: The junction departs from germline at one end; a sequencing error may be responsible. The V and J genes are TRBV18 and TRBJ1-2, with D possibly TRBD1 on 6 matching bases. The germline gives CDR1 KGHSH, CDR2 LQKENI. The length of the CDR3 is 13 residues. The CDR3 loop is CASSPELGAPATF. The CDR3 nucleotides are TGTGCCAGTTCACCAGAATTGGGGGCGCCGGCGACCTTC.

The V call is TRBV5-4, the J call TRBJ1-2, with TRBD1 matching 7 bases. V was pared by 3 bases and J by 7 bases, with 12 bases of the junction left unmatched. From germline, CDR1 is SGHNT and CDR2 YYREEE (reference sequence). CDR3 length: 15 residues. The DNA for the CDR3 is TGTGCCAGCAGCTATGTAGGGACAGTCTTCGGTGGCTACACCTTC. Translated: CASSYVGTVFGGYTF.